These 20 T cell receptor beta chains were sequenced from one sample in a study of CD8+ T cells in alopecia areata. Treatment defined: oral pan-JAK inhibitor, 5-10 mg twice daily. cDNA reverse transcribed from extracted RNA served as the sequencing template. The data were produced by immunoSEQ multiplex PCR, yet TCRdb's version contains in-frame clones alone and is incomplete. The profile shows about 42,000 clones, roughly 65% of them singletons. The source material was CD8+ T cells sorted from blood, sampled at week 4, from a patient treated with tofacitinib. The source is a human donor with alopecia areata.

This clone was seen a handful of times. The V and J genes are TRBV29-1 and TRBJ2-3, with TRBD2 matching 7 bases. J gave up 0 bases and V 3 bases, and 15 bases lay outside the gene matches. The CDR3 contains 18 residues. From germline, CDR1 is SQVTM and CDR2 ANQGSEA. CDR3 nucleotide sequence: TGCAGCGTTGAGTCTTTGGCGGGGGTGACCTCTAGCACAGATACGCAGTATTTT. Amino acids: CSVESLAGVTSSTDTQYF.

The chain joins TRBV27 to TRBJ2-7, with TRBD1 matching 8 bases. The CDR3 runs to 14 residues. Germline CDR1 reads MNHEY; CDR2 reads SMNVEV (reference sequence). Germline trimming cut 7 bases from V and 2 bases from J; bases unmatched to any gene: 7. The CDR3 nucleotides are TGTGCCAGCACCCCCGGGACAGGTGCCTACGAGCAGTACTTC. Amino acid sequence: CASTPGTGAYEQYF.

The rearrangement joins TRBV11-2 to TRBJ2-7; 8 nucleotides line up with TRBD2. The CDR3 extends over 12 amino acids. The J segment lost 5 bases and the V segment lost 3 bases, leaving 0 bases of the junction unmatched. From germline, CDR1 is SGHAT and CDR2 FQNNGV. CDR3 protein: CASSLTSDEQYF. The CDR3 nucleotides are TGTGCCAGCAGCTTGACTAGCGACGAGCAGTACTTC.

This clone was picked up a small number of times. V and J are TRBV27 and TRBJ2-7; D is undetermined. From germline, CDR1 is MNHEY and CDR2 SMNVEV (reference sequence). The CDR3 consists of 12 residues. V was trimmed by 8 bases and J by 0 bases, leaving 8 bases between them. In DNA, the CDR3 is TGTGCCAGCTGGGCTACCTCCTACGAGCAGTACTTC. This translates into CASWATSYEQYF.

This chain's CDR3 is CASSDTLGTDTQYF. In nucleotides, the CDR3 is TGTGCCAGCAGTGACACCCTGGGCACAGATACGCAGTATTTT. V usage is TRBV6-4 and J usage is TRBJ2-3; D uncertain. V lost 2 bases to trimming and J lost 1 base, with 7 bases between them. This CDR3 comprises 14 residues. CDR1 and CDR2 from the germline V gene are MRHNA and SNTAGT.

The chain links TRBV5-1 to TRBJ2-2; D not resolved. The V end lost 4 bases, the J end lost 6 bases, and 7 bases lay between the germline ends. CDR1 SGHRS and CDR2 YFSETQ come from the germline V gene. The CDR3 runs 12 residues. DNA for the CDR3: TGCGCCAGCAGCCTGGTAGCCGGGGAGCTGTTTTTT. Its translation is CASSLVAGELFF.

The chain links TRBV9 to TRBJ2-2, with 8 bases fitting TRBD2. The germline gives CDR1 SGDLS, CDR2 YYNGEE. J was trimmed by 3 bases and V by 4 bases; bases with no gene match: 8. This CDR3 is 16 amino acids long. Here the CDR3 DNA reads TGTGCCAGCAGCCACGGTAGCGGGGCCTACACCGGGGAGCTGTTTTTT. Translating it yields CASSHGSGAYTGELFF.

This clone was detected only a few times. The chain links TRBV30 to TRBJ1-1; possible D gene TRBD1, 6 bases. CDR1 and CDR2 (germline): GTSNPN, SVGIG (reference sequence). V was pared by 1 base and J by 6 bases, with 12 bases between. The CDR3 has 13 amino acids. This CDR3 reads CAWSDRVGSEAFF. CDR3 bases: TGTGCCTGGAGTGACAGGGTTGGTTCTGAAGCTTTCTTT.

The J gene is TRBJ2-7, the V gene TRBV6-5; 9 nucleotides agree with TRBD2. The V segment lost 5 bases and the J segment 4 bases; nucleotides outside the gene matches: 9. CDR3 length: 15 residues. Germline CDR1 reads MNHEY; CDR2 reads SVGAGI. CDR3 nucleotides: TGTGCCAGCAGTCTCCTTAGCGGGGGAGTTTACGAGCAGTACTTC. Translating gives CASSLLSGGVYEQYF.

This clone appeared a few times. The chain links TRBV30 to TRBJ1-5; D is perhaps TRBD1 (6 bases). CDR3 size: 14 residues. CDR1 is GTSNPN, CDR2 SVGIG, per germline (reference sequence). Trimming removed 4 bases at V and 7 bases at J, with 17 bases between. DNA of the CDR3: TGTGCCTGGACTCCGGGGGGGGCCAGCCAGCCCCAGCATTTT. Translated, it gives CAWTPGGASQPQHF.

This clone occurred once. The chain carries TRBV30 and TRBJ1-6; no clear D. V gave up 0 bases and J gave up 7 bases, with 13 bases separating them. The CDR3 covers 15 residues. Germline loops: CDR1 GTSNPN, CDR2 SVGIG (reference sequence). The CDR3 loop reads CAWSVEGRTNSPLHF. The CDR3 region has the DNA TGTGCCTGGAGTGTGGAGGGTCGAACGAATTCACCCCTCCACTTT.

This clone showed up just a few times. DNA of the CDR3: TGTGCCAGCAGCTCCGGGACAGGGGTATCACCCCTCCACTTT. Translation: CASSSGTGVSPLHF. This sequence joins TRBV13 and TRBJ1-6, with 10 bases identical to TRBD1. Germline-derived CDR1 and CDR2 are PRHDT and FYEKMQ (reference sequence). The V and J ends lost 4 bases and 10 bases, in that order; junction bases with no gene match: 4. The CDR3 has 14 amino acids.

The table lists this clone with a few counts. The V call is TRBV19, the J call TRBJ2-1, with a tentative D call TRBD1 (5 bases). This CDR3 has 15 residues. Germline CDR1 reads LNHDA; CDR2 reads SQIVND (reference sequence). V lost 6 bases to trimming and J lost 6 bases, with 18 bases between them. The CDR3 DNA follows: TGTGCCAGTAGAGCCCTGGGGCAGTGGGGCAATGAGCAGTTCTTC. Translating it yields CASRALGQWGNEQFF. The full variable domain, with the rest looked up from reference TRBV19 and TRBJ2-1, is DGGITQSPKYLFRKEGQNVTLSCEQNLNHDAMYWYRQDPGQGLRLIYYSQIVNDFQKGDIAEGYSVSREKKESFPLTVTSAQKNPTAFYLCASRALGQWGNEQFFGPGTRLTVL.

With regard to this clone: Other DNA sequences from this sample encode an identical CDR3 as well. The chain couples TRBV29-1 to TRBJ2-7; 10 nucleotides align to TRBD1. This CDR3 has 13 amino acids. In germline, CDR1 is SQVTM, CDR2 ANQGSEA. V lost 7 bases and J lost 4; bases outside the gene matches: 7. The CDR3 region is CSALTGGSYEQYF. The CDR3 DNA reads as TGCAGCGCCCTGACAGGGGGCTCTTACGAGCAGTACTTC.

This clone was observed a few times. The V call is TRBV29-1, the J call TRBJ1-2, with TRBD1 identical over 9 bases. From germline, CDR1 is SQVTM and CDR2 ANQGSEA. This CDR3 spans 13 amino acids. With V trimmed by 1 base and J by 8 bases, 5 bases remained unmatched. The CDR3 reads CSVEGGTGQGYTF. CDR3 coding DNA: TGCAGCGTTGAAGGGGGGACAGGGCAAGGCTACACCTTC.

The chain uses TRBV29-1 and TRBJ1-2, with 7 bases aligning to TRBD1. CDR3 length: 16 residues. Germline V gene sequence: CDR1 SQVTM, CDR2 ANQGSEA. Trimming removed 3 bases from V and 3 bases from J; junction bases left unmatched: 13. The CDR3 DNA reads as TGCAGCGTTGATACCATTTCACAGGGGAGATACTATGGCTACACCTTC. This gives the protein CSVDTISQGRYYGYTF.

The chain has TRBV7-9 and TRBJ2-2; D is uncertain. Germline V gene sequence: CDR1 SEHNR, CDR2 FQNEAQ (reference sequence). CDR3 length: 13 amino acids. Trimming shortened V by 2 bases and J by 5 bases, and 6 bases separated the two germline ends. The CDR3 sequence: CASSLLVTGELFF. The CDR3 DNA reads TGTGCCAGCAGCTTATTGGTAACCGGGGAGCTGTTTTTT.

This chain joins TRBV4-3 and TRBJ2-3; the D is unclear. CDR1 is LGHNA and CDR2 is YSLEER in the germline V gene. Trimming took 0 bases from V and 3 from J, leaving 7 bases between them. The CDR3 has 14 amino acids. The CDR3 loop is CASSQEYRTDTQYF. The DNA of the CDR3 is TGCGCCAGCAGCCAAGAATACCGGACAGATACGCAGTATTTT.

The chain has TRBV30 and TRBJ1-6; TRBD1 might be the D (6 bases). CDR1 is GTSNPN, CDR2 SVGIG, per germline (reference sequence). The CDR3 is 15 amino acids. The V end lost 4 bases, the J end lost 9 bases, and 19 bases lay between the germline ends. The CDR3 DNA reads as TGTGCCTGGACCCTAGAGGGACACGAGCGTTCACCCCTCCACTTT. It yields the protein CAWTLEGHERSPLHF.

The V call is TRBV30, the J call TRBJ2-5; 8 bases fit TRBD2. The CDR3 spans 15 residues. The junction had 10 bases not matched to a gene; V was cut back by 2 bases and J by 5 bases. Germline V lookup: CDR1 GTSNPN, CDR2 SVGIG (reference sequence). CDR3: CAWSRPTSEWETQYF. DNA for the CDR3: TGTGCCTGGAGTCGCCCGACTAGCGAGTGGGAGACCCAGTACTTC.